The 26 T cell receptor beta chains below were found in one sample sequenced in a study of post-analysis software for immune sequencing data. Sequencing libraries made from TCR beta cDNA carried unique molecular identifiers. TCRdb re-called the PCR reads with MiXCR, one entry per CDR3 protein. Here the sample spans hundreds of thousands of distinct CDR3 sequences, 30% being singletons. These receptors have no known antigen. Findings and limits, study-wide: About 5 TRBV segments, including TRBV5-6, TRBV5-1 and TRBV20-1, were more frequent in patients than controls.

Material for sequencing was blood. All receptors come from a girl between 10 and 17 years old with multiple sclerosis.

In this sample, this clonotype turned up a few times. The CDR3 nucleotides are TGTGCCAGCAGGTCCGGGACAGGGCGGTCGCCCCAGCATTTT. Translating gives CASRSGTGRSPQHF. The V gene is TRBV2, the J gene TRBJ1-5; TRBD1 agrees at 9 bases. The CDR3 totals 14 residues. V trimming: 6 bases; J trimming: 9 bases; junction bases outside the gene matches: 9. CDR1 and CDR2 (germline): SNHLY, FYNNEI.

The genes are TRBV7-2 and TRBJ2-5; D is undetermined. The CDR3 has 15 residues. The ends were cut back, 6 bases at V and 0 bases at J, with 14 bases in the middle. Germline-derived CDR1 and CDR2 are SGHTA and FQGNSA. The CDR3 DNA reads TGTGCCAGCAGAAGGAAGGCCCGTTACCAAGAGACCCAGTACTTC. This gives the protein CASRRKARYQETQYF.

A single count supports this clonotype. The rearrangement uses TRBV7-2 and TRBJ1-5; D is possibly TRBD1 (6 bases). V shed 4 bases and J shed 5 bases, with 15 bases lying between them. In germline, CDR1 is SGHTA, CDR2 FQGNSA. There are 15 residues in the CDR3. The CDR3 sequence is CASSSVSRGHQPQHF. CDR3 nucleotides: TGTGCCAGCAGCTCCGTCTCCAGGGGCCATCAGCCCCAGCATTTT.

V usage is TRBV14 and J usage is TRBJ2-1; no clear D gene. CDR3 size: 13 residues. Trimming pared 4 bases from V and 5 bases from J, leaving 9 bases between. Germline assignment: CDR1 SGHDN and CDR2 FVKESK. The CDR3 DNA reads as TGTGCCAGCAGCCCATCAGTGGACAATGAGCAGTTCTTC. It yields the protein CASSPSVDNEQFF.

The V and J genes are TRBV7-2 and TRBJ1-4; 7 bases are shared with TRBD1. The ends lost 0 bases at V and 7 bases at J; junction bases unmatched: 8. This CDR3 region has 16 residues. Germline loops: CDR1 SGHTA, CDR2 FQGNSA. The CDR3 coding sequence is TGTGCCAGCAGCTTAGCGACGTCAGGGGGTGGTGAAAAACTGTTTTTT. Residues: CASSLATSGGGEKLFF.

This clonotype appeared a few times. The chain joins TRBV5-1 to TRBJ2-3; the match to TRBD1 covers 7 bases. Trimming cost V 3 bases and J 7 bases; bases outside gene matches: 5. CDR3 length: 13 amino acids. Per the germline V gene, CDR1 is SGHRS and CDR2 is YFSETQ. This chain's CDR3 is CASSSDREYTQYF. In DNA form, the CDR3 reads TGCGCCAGCAGCTCCGACAGGGAGTATACGCAGTATTTT.

This clonotype was seen more than once but under ten times. This chain uses TRBV6-2 or TRBV6-3 with TRBJ2-7, with 7 bases lining up with TRBD2. V shed 9 bases and J 3 bases; nucleotides not matched to a gene: 11. This CDR3 spans 14 amino acids. Germline V gene sequence: CDR1 MNHEY, CDR2 SVGEGT. CDR3 sequence reads: CASLRSGALYEQYF. The DNA of the CDR3 is TGTGCCAGTCTAAGAAGCGGGGCACTCTACGAGCAGTACTTC.

This clonotype occurred a few times. V gene TRBV20-1 combines with J gene TRBJ1-1; D not certain. This CDR3 has 15 residues. V lost 6 bases, J lost 0 bases, and 17 bases lay in between. Germline assignment: CDR1 DFQATT and CDR2 SNEGSKA (reference sequence). The CDR3 reads CSAEPGSPMNTEAFF. Here the CDR3 DNA reads TGCAGTGCCGAACCGGGTTCTCCGATGAACACTGAAGCTTTCTTT.

V and J are TRBV5-1 and TRBJ2-5; tentatively, D is TRBD2 (5 bases). Trimming left V 4 bases short and J 0 bases short, with 16 bases between. The CDR3 sequence is 16 residues long. Looked up from germline, CDR1 is SGHRS and CDR2 is YFSETQ. Here the CDR3 DNA reads TGCGCCAGCAGCGTTCATAGCGCAGATAACCAAGAGACCCAGTACTTC. It specifies CASSVHSADNQETQYF.

This clonotype appeared a few times. The DNA for the CDR3 is TGTGCCAGCAGCTTGAGAGTCCCGGGGCTTGGCTACACCTTC. Encoded protein: CASSLRVPGLGYTF. The rearrangement uses TRBV7-9 and TRBJ1-2; D may be TRBD1 (5 bases). CDR3 size: 14 residues. V lost 3 bases to trimming and J lost 7 bases, with 15 bases between them. Per germline, CDR1 SEHNR and CDR2 FQNEAQ (reference sequence). The entire variable domain, with the rest obtained from reference TRBV7-9 and TRBJ1-2, is as follows: DTGVSQNPRHKITKRGQNVTFRCDPISEHNRLYWYRQTLGQGPEFLTYFQNEAQLEKSRLLSDRFSAERPKGSFSTLEIQRTEQGDSAMYLCASSLRVPGLGYTFGSGTRLTVV.

In this sample, this clonotype turned up a few times. The chain joins TRBV20-1 to TRBJ2-5; either TRBD1 or TRBD2 may fit D (5 bases each). Matching the DNA end better, TRBJ2-7 makes the J call doubtful. The CDR3 length is 13 residues. Germline CDR1 DFQATT, CDR2 SNEGSKA (reference sequence). CDR3 nucleotide sequence: TGCAGTGCCCTACCTAAGAGTGGGGGCGAGCAGTACTTC. Its protein is CSALPKSGGEQYF.

This clonotype has only a few counts. V usage is TRBV4-1 and J usage is TRBJ2-1, with 8 bases fitting TRBD2. The CDR3 covers 18 residues. Germline CDR1 MGHRA, CDR2 YSYEKL. V lost 0 bases and J lost 8; bases outside the gene matches: 15. The CDR3 sequence is CASSQDARGLVPWDEQFF. DNA for the CDR3: TGCGCCAGCAGCCAAGATGCAAGGGGACTAGTCCCGTGGGATGAGCAGTTCTTC.

The chain employs TRBV4-1 and TRBJ2-7, with D uncertain. V shed 2 bases and J shed 1 base, with 15 bases lying between them. CDR3 length equals 16 residues. The V gene's germline CDR1 is MGHRA and CDR2 YSYEKL. CDR3 DNA sequence: TGCGCCAGCAGCCAACCCGGAGCCCGCTCATCCTACGAGCAGTACTTC. This translates into CASSQPGARSSYEQYF.

The V gene is TRBV5-1, the J gene TRBJ2-4, with a weak D call TRBD2 (6 bases). The J call may be in error: the DNA end matches TRBJ2-7 better. CDR1 and CDR2 (germline): SGHRS, YFSETQ. The CDR3 contains 14 residues. CDR3 loop: CASSLGLGLDEQYF. The CDR3 region has the DNA TGCGCCAGCAGCTTGGGACTAGGCTTGGACGAGCAGTACTTC.

There are a few counts of this clonotype. The chain employs TRBV5-1 and TRBJ2-1, with 10 bases aligning to TRBD2. The CDR3 consists of 16 residues. V lost 0 bases and J lost 6; bases outside the gene matches: 6. Germline lookup yields CDR1 SGHRS and CDR2 YFSETQ. This CDR3 reads CASSLEASGRSNEQFF. The DNA for the CDR3 is TGCGCCAGCAGCTTGGAGGCTAGCGGGAGATCCAATGAGCAGTTCTTC.

This clonotype was recorded a few times. The chain has TRBV6-6 and TRBJ1-2, with D perhaps matching TRBD1 (6 bases). This CDR3 spans 14 amino acids. V was cut by 5 bases and J by 7 bases, with 17 bases left in between. CDR1 is MNHNY and CDR2 is SVGAGI in the germline V gene (reference sequence). This CDR3 is CASSPERQAFGYTF. DNA for the CDR3: TGTGCCAGCAGTCCTGAGAGACAGGCGTTTGGCTACACCTTC.

Concerning this clonotype itself: Because it lacks the conserved phenylalanine or tryptophan at the end, this CDR3 is likely a read error. The rearrangement uses TRBV11-2 and TRBJ1-2; D is unclear. The V gene lost 5 bases and the J gene lost 4 bases, with 11 bases spanning the gap. The CDR3 extends over 13 amino acids. Germline CDR1 and CDR2: SGHAT and FQNNGV. CDR3 loop: CASSLTDRYGYTV. The CDR3 region has the DNA TGTGCCAGCAGCCTGACCGACCGCTATGGCTACACCGTC.

This clonotype has at least ten counts. The CDR3 sequence: CASRERERAAEEQFF. The CDR3 DNA reads as TGTGCCAGCCGCGAGCGGGAGCGGGCCGCAGAAGAGCAGTTCTTC. This chain joins TRBV12-3 or TRBV12-4 and TRBJ2-1; 8 bases line up with TRBD2. The J segment lost 10 bases and the V segment lost 8 bases, leaving 16 bases of the junction unmatched. The CDR3 length is 15 residues.

This clonotype was seen a few times. Its ends do not fully match the called genes, so a read error is possible. The chain uses TRBV29-1 and TRBJ1-1; unclear D gene. Germline-derived CDR1 and CDR2 are SQVTM and ANQGSEA. The CDR3 contains 10 residues. CDR3 nucleotides: TGCGGCGTAATGAAAACTGAAGCTTTCTTT. It codes for CGVMKTEAFF.

This rearrangement joins TRBV7-9 to TRBJ2-4; 16 bases agree with TRBD2. With the DNA end fitting TRBJ2-7 better, the J assignment may be wrong. CDR1 and CDR2 (germline): SEHNR, FQNEAQ (reference sequence). CDR3 size: 19 residues. In DNA, the CDR3 is TGTGCCAGCAGCCCAACGGGACTAGCGGGAGGGCTTGTTGTCTACGAGCAGTACTTC. Protein sequence: CASSPTGLAGGLVVYEQYF.

V and J are TRBV9 and TRBJ2-1; 12 bases match TRBD2. The germline gives CDR1 SGDLS, CDR2 YYNGEE. V lost 0 bases to trimming and J lost 9 bases; unmatched junction nucleotides: 10. This CDR3 is built from 17 residues. Here the CDR3 reads CASSVGSPSGGVGEQFF. The CDR3 DNA reads TGTGCCAGCAGCGTAGGATCCCCTAGCGGGGGGGTGGGTGAGCAGTTCTTC.

This clonotype showed up just a few times. The rearrangement links TRBV6-2 or TRBV6-3 to TRBJ2-4; D gene uncertain. This CDR3 spans 13 amino acids. CDR1 and CDR2 (germline): MNHEY, SVGEGT. V was shortened by 5 bases and J by 9 bases, with 14 bases between the two germline ends. The DNA for the CDR3 is TGTGCCAGCAGTATCTCCCTCGTCGGCATTCAGTACTTC. Protein: CASSISLVGIQYF.

The table lists this clonotype with a few counts. The rearrangement links TRBV20-1 to TRBJ2-1; TRBD1 matches 9 bases. The length of the CDR3 is 16 residues. CDR1 is DFQATT and CDR2 is SNEGSKA in the germline V gene (reference sequence). V trimming: 0 bases; J trimming: 7 bases; junction bases outside the gene matches: 10. CDR3 in DNA: TGCAGTGCTAGAGACCCCAAAGGGACAGGGATGAATGAGCAGTTCTTC. Translating it yields CSARDPKGTGMNEQFF.

V usage is TRBV7-2 and J usage is TRBJ2-3, with 11 bases identical to TRBD2. The CDR3 sequence is 16 residues long. Looked up from germline, CDR1 is SGHTA and CDR2 is FQGNSA. V lost 5 bases to trimming and J lost 2 bases; unmatched junction nucleotides: 6. CDR3 nucleotide sequence: TGTGCCAGCAGCCCAAGACTAGCGGGACCCACAGATACGCAGTATTTT. It specifies CASSPRLAGPTDTQYF.

V and J are TRBV28 and TRBJ2-1, with D possibly being TRBD2 (6 bases). CDR1 and CDR2 from the germline V gene are MDHEN and SYDVKM. V was clipped by 5 bases and J by 0 bases, with 17 bases between them. This CDR3 is built from 17 residues. CDR3 sequence reads: CASSPGLPSSSYNEQFF. In nucleotides, the CDR3 is TGTGCCAGCAGTCCCGGACTACCTTCAAGCTCCTACAATGAGCAGTTCTTC. The full variable domain, completed using reference TRBV28 and TRBJ2-1, is DVKVTQSSRYLVKRTGEKVFLECVQDMDHENMFWYRQDPGLGLRLIYFSYDVKMKEKGDIPEGYSVSREKKERFSLILESASTNQTSMYLCASSPGLPSSSYNEQFFGPGTRLTVL.

The CDR3 reads CASNPVVTRLGDTEAFF. The CDR3 bases are TGTGCCAGCAACCCAGTTGTGACCCGCTTGGGGGACACTGAAGCTTTCTTT. V gene TRBV6-1 combines with J gene TRBJ1-1, with a tentative D call TRBD1 (5 bases). Deletions cut 7 bases from V and 3 bases from J, with 24 bases between. Germline loops: CDR1 MNHNS, CDR2 SASEGT. CDR3 length: 17 residues.